Below, 8 T cell receptor beta chains from the same sample are listed, as sequenced in a study of blood T cells in healthy people across ages. Alongside a J-beta primer mix, a sample-barcoded 5' primer served in a second PCR lasting about 6 to 12 cycles. TCRdb analysed the 5' RACE reads with MiXCR anew, one entry per CDR3 protein. The data contain about a million distinct CDR3 sequences, about 48% of them singletons. The sample comprised blood. The receptors originated from a man aged 25-45 years in good health.

This clonotype showed up many times. The rearrangement links TRBV20-1 to TRBJ2-3, with D uncertain. The V gene lost 2 bases and the J gene lost 1 base, with 4 bases spanning the gap. CDR3 length equals 12 residues. Germline values: CDR1 DFQATT, CDR2 SNEGSKA (reference sequence). CDR3 region: CSARQGTDTQYF. In DNA form, the CDR3 reads TGCAGTGCTAGACAGGGCACAGATACGCAGTATTTT.

This clonotype was found many times. This rearrangement joins TRBV6-5 to TRBJ1-2, with D perhaps matching TRBD1 (6 bases). The V gene's germline CDR1 is MNHEY and CDR2 SVGAGI. The CDR3 contains 13 residues. V lost 3 bases to trimming and J lost 8 bases, with 13 bases between them. CDR3 nucleotide sequence: TGTGCCAGCAGTTATGGGGGGGCACGCGGCTACACCTTC. The encoded protein is CASSYGGARGYTF.

This clonotype was picked up many times. DNA of the CDR3: TGTGCCAGCAGCCAAGCGGGGGGCACAGATACGCAGTATTTT. Amino acid sequence: CASSQAGGTDTQYF. This chain connects TRBV7-2 to TRBJ2-3; the match to TRBD2 covers 8 bases. This CDR3 is built from 14 residues. Germline CDR1 reads SGHTA; CDR2 reads FQGNSA. The J segment lost 1 base and the V segment lost 5 bases, leaving 2 bases of the junction unmatched.

This clonotype has more than one count but fewer than ten. V gene TRBV27 combines with J gene TRBJ1-2; TRBD1 is a possible D gene (5 bases). In germline, CDR1 is MNHEY, CDR2 SMNVEV (reference sequence). The CDR3 is 14 residues long. Trimming cost V 6 bases and J 4 bases, with 15 bases left between them. The DNA for the CDR3 is TGTGCCAGCAGCTGGGGGGGAGGCCCCTATGGCTACACCTTC. Translation gives CASSWGGGPYGYTF.

There are a few counts of this clonotype. The chain is built from TRBV10-3 and TRBJ2-1, with 12 positions matching TRBD2. CDR1 is ENHRY, CDR2 SYGVKD, per germline. There are 15 residues in the CDR3. Losses at the gene ends were 7 bases for V and 9 bases for J; bases not matched to a gene: 10. CDR3 coding DNA: TGTGCCATCAACCCTAGCGGGGGGGGCTCCGGTGAGCAGTTCTTC. Translation gives CAINPSGGGSGEQFF.

The chain recombines TRBV2 with TRBJ2-3, with 12 bases lining up with TRBD2. The CDR3 is 17 amino acids. Trimming at V came to 2 bases and at J to 0 bases, leaving 3 bases not matched to a gene. Per germline, CDR1 SNHLY and CDR2 FYNNEI. The CDR3 DNA reads as TGTGCCAGCAGTGAATATGGACTAGCGGGAAGCACAGATACGCAGTATTTT. Translating it yields CASSEYGLAGSTDTQYF.

On this clonotype itself: No DNA is shown, since the ends of the CDR3 on it are uncertain; the CDR3 is the one TCRdb lists. V is TRBV7-9 and J is TRBJ2-1. The CDR3 length equals 12 residues, ends included. Germline V gene sequence: CDR1 SEHNR, CDR2 FQNEAQ (reference sequence). CDR3 region: CASSTSGSEQFF.

This chain connects TRBV7-2 to TRBJ2-3, with D perhaps matching TRBD2 (5 bases). The CDR3 extends over 16 amino acids. V lost 0 bases and J lost 0, with 10 bases in between. CDR1 is SGHTA, CDR2 FQGNSA, per germline. The CDR3 DNA sequence: TGTGCCAGCAGCTTAGCGAGGGCGGTTAGCACAGATACGCAGTATTTT. This translates into CASSLARAVSTDTQYF.